This T cell receptor beta chain emerged from a study of shared clonotypes between healthy human individuals. Naive CD8 isolation took CD45RO-negative cells positively selected for CCR7 and excluded terminally differentiated effector memory CD45RA+ cells. Donors included only healthy HIV-negative adults lacking recent acute infections or vaccinations. As concerns this clone: No antigen is known for it.

General study results and limits: In several donors, around 5.5% of naive CD4 clonotypes appeared in common. It was the few donors that limited the genetic and exposure-history diversity represented. Expectations were that clonotype sharing among donors would be affected by sequencing depth.

The germline V gene encodes CDR1 MDHEN and CDR2 SYDVKM. V was pared by 6 bases and J by 1 base, with 7 bases of the junction left unmatched. The CDR3 has 15 residues. The data were produced by immunoSEQ multiplex PCR, yet TCRdb's version contains in-frame clones alone and is incomplete. The sample consists of nearly 600,000 clones, 95% of them appearing once. The sequencing input was naive CD8+ T cells sorted from blood. The V and J genes are TRBV28 and TRBJ1-1, with TRBD1 identical over 8 bases. The clonotype comes from a woman between 25 and 40 years old in good health. The CDR3 reads CASRPRQGTNTEAFF. The CDR3 DNA follows: TGTGCCAGCAGACCCAGACAGGGGACGAACACTGAAGCTTTCTTT.